This TCR beta chain comes out of a study of T cell repertoires in cytomegalovirus infection (dated by TCRdb to the late 2010s). Background on the whole study: Donor HLA type was relevant to the analysis, as public TCR beta signatures indicated carriage of CMV infection together with the matching HLA type. General findings and caveats noted by the study authors: The ex vivo response was dominated by HLA-C-restricted CMV-specific TCR beta clonotypes, which also provided the single most frequent clonotype in two of eight donors. In both this cohort and an independent roughly 350-donor cohort, the cumulative frequency of public TCR beta family members distinguished carriers of CMV infection plus the relevant HLA type.

Comment on this clonotype: Its antigen is unknown. Per-base qualities were not stored, and no clone one base away is much larger.

V was cut back by 8 bases and J by 0 bases, leaving a gap of 14 bases between them. Taken from cysteine to phenylalanine, the CDR3 has 15 residues. Only CDR3 DNA remains: 45 bases, in frame from the first base. Looking up the germline V gene yields CDR1 SGHAT and CDR2 FQNNGV. Reads for this sample came from an Illumina HiSeq 1500. The raw public reads went through TCRdb reprocessing: fastp at Q25, MiXCR clone calling, in-frame beta chains kept. Each entry merges the rows of one CDR3 protein and shows their most common DNA and genes. This sample holds about 490,000 distinct CDR3 sequences; more than 15% were observed only once. The top ten clonotypes cover roughly a quarter of the sample.

The sequence was obtained from a human donor in good health (CMV status not recorded). Some clones in this sample may be carry-over from other donors' samples. What was sequenced was CD8+ T cells from PBMCs. The chain couples TRBV11-2 to TRBJ2-1; the D gene is possibly TRBD2, with 6 bases matching. The nucleotides are TGTGCCAGCTTGGGACTTCGTAGCTCCTACAATGAGCAGTTCTTC. Its translation is CASLGLRSSYNEQFF.